These T cell receptor beta chains were read from a single sample in a study of CD8 T cells in ankylosing spondylitis. One entry per CDR3 protein, called by TCRdb with MiXCR from the 5' RACE reads. The sample shows 150,000 or so distinct CDR3 sequences, around a third of them seen only once. Material: synovial fluid, either unsorted or a sorted T cell fraction (not recorded which). The receptor set was obtained from a male donor with ankylosing spondylitis. The CDR3 runs from the conserved cysteine through the conserved F or W. The D gene is left open where the match is weak. Some rows have no size entry. The others give once, few or many, or a class for an expanded clone.

>few|TRBJ2-3|TRBV2|TRBD2
TGTGCCAGCAGCCGTGGTGGGGGAGGGGATACGCAGTATTTT
CASSRGGGGDTQYF
>once|TRBJ2-1|TRBV12-3/TRBV12-4|TRBD2
TGTGCCAGCAGTTCCGGCGGGAGGTCTGAGCAGTTCTTC
CASSSGGRSEQFF
>.|TRBJ1-5|TRBV5-1|.
TGCGCCAGCAGCTTCACAGGACAGCCCGATCAGCCCCAGCATTTT
CASSFTGQPDQPQHF
>.|TRBJ2-5|TRBV28|.
TGTGCCAGCAGTTTATGGGAGGGGGAGACCCAGTACTTC
CASSLWEGETQYF
>.|TRBJ1-1|TRBV6-5|TRBD1
TGTGCCAGCAGTTACGGGCAGGGGGGCACTGAAGCTTTCTTT
CASSYGQGGTEAFF
>.|TRBJ2-7|TRBV7-3|TRBD2
TGTGCCAGCAGCTTAATGGGGACTAACGAGCAGTACTTC
CASSLMGTNEQYF
>.|TRBJ1-2|TRBV20-1|.
TGCAGTGCTAGAGATAGTGCGCCAGGGAGTAACTATGGCTACACCTTC
CSARDSAPGSNYGYTF
>.|TRBJ2-7|TRBV7-2|.
TGTGCCAGCAGCTTCTTCGGGGCCATCGACGAGCAGTACTTC
CASSFFGAIDEQYF
>.|TRBJ2-7|TRBV2|TRBD2
TGTGCCAGCAGTGGGACTAGTACCTCCTACGAGCAGTACTTC
CASSGTSTSYEQYF
>few|TRBJ2-7|TRBV7-2|.
TGTGCCAGCAGCCCTGGGGGTCAGGTCAAGGAGCAGTACTTC
CASSPGGQVKEQYF